Sequencing of this TCR beta chain was carried out in a study of blood T cell repertoires in COVID-19. As for the study in general: PBMCs, B-cell-depleted T cells, or T cells provided the cDNA or gDNA that made up the material.

Generated by immunoSEQ multiplex PCR, the TCRdb table keeps only in-frame clones and is missing some. The top ten clones hold less than 2% of a sample with about 250,000 clones, around 84% of them seen once. This TCR was sampled from a man aged 35-49 years who had recovered from COVID-19. The source material was PBMCs or T cells enriched from blood (not recorded which).

The CDR3 DNA follows: TGTGCCTGGGATGCGAGGGATGGCTACACCTTC. Encoded protein: CAWDARDGYTF. The chain joins TRBV30 to TRBJ1-2; the D is unclear. Germline CDR1 is GTSNPN and CDR2 is SVGIG (reference sequence). The CDR3 spans 11 residues. V lost 5 bases and J lost 6, with 10 bases in between.